The clone carrying this T cell receptor (beta chain) was seen ten or more times. Its antigen is unidentified. The J segment lost 1 base and the V segment lost 5 bases, leaving 4 bases of the junction unmatched. This CDR3 has 14 amino acids. 5'RACE primed from the constant segment yielded TCR alpha and TCR beta cDNA libraries bearing sample barcodes and UMIs. TCRdb reanalysed the 5' RACE reads using MiXCR and keeps one entry per CDR3 protein. The table has some 290,000 distinct CDR3 sequences, roughly 17% seen once. This sample was taken from a study of T-cell memory formation after mild COVID-19. The study's findings and limits: While clones contracting from day 15 to 85 were balanced between CD4 and CD8, later expanders leaned CD4+. The study detected some responding clones in pre-infection memory, suggesting cross-reactive memory joined.

The specimen was PBMCs or a T cell subset sorted from them (not recorded which). The gene calls are TRBV12-3 or TRBV12-4 and TRBJ2-5; TRBD1 matches at 7 bases. The TCR sequence derives from a man younger than 30 who had mild COVID-19 (a few samples of this study predate the infection). Cell type and time point are not known. CDR3: CASSPGQTQETQYF. CDR3 nucleotide sequence: TGTGCCAGCAGTCCGGGACAGACCCAAGAGACCCAGTACTTC.